This TCR beta chain comes out of a study of T cell repertoires in cytomegalovirus infection. Study results and limitations: What dominated the ex vivo response were HLA-C-restricted CMV-specific TCR beta clonotypes.

TCRdb reanalysed the reads using MiXCR and keeps one entry per CDR3 protein. The table has hundreds of thousands of distinct CDR3 sequences, around a third seen once. This clonotype has more than one count but fewer than ten. What it binds is unknown. The germline V and J ends were trimmed by 6 bases and 0 bases, with 8 bases remaining between them. In germline, CDR1 is MNHEY, CDR2 SVGAGI. There are 14 residues in the CDR3. The sample was cultured CD8+ T cells from PBMCs, taken from culture after CMV antigen stimulation. The receptor comes from a human donor in good health (CMV status not recorded). Some clones in this sample may be carry-over from other donors' samples. The V gene is TRBV6-5, the J gene TRBJ2-2; TRBD1 is a possible D gene (6 bases). In nucleotides, the CDR3 is TGTGCCAGCAGAAAGGGGGCGAACACCGGGGAGCTGTTTTTT. Its protein product is CASRKGANTGELFF.